The sequence of this T cell receptor beta chain was determined in a study of T cell repertoires in cytomegalovirus infection. Turning to the study itself: The authors used CMV epitopes that were HLA-C-restricted (recently identified) and HLA-B-restricted (well studied). Indications of both CMV infection and matching HLA type were provided by public TCR beta signatures.

General study findings and limits: Individuals carrying CMV plus the relevant HLA were identified by cumulative frequency of public TCR beta families. HLA-C-restricted TCR beta clonotypes specific for CMV led the ex vivo response.

This CDR3 is built from 17 residues. Per germline, CDR1 LNHDA and CDR2 SQIVND (reference sequence). The ends lost 3 bases at V and 4 bases at J; junction bases unmatched: 14. From the reads, TCRdb called clonotypes with MiXCR, one entry per CDR3 protein. The sample includes hundreds of thousands of distinct CDR3 sequences, around a third of them seen just once. The table lists this clonotype with many counts. Its specificity is not known. The sequencing here drew on cultured CD8+ T cells from PBMCs, taken from culture after CMV antigen stimulation. The clonotype originates from a human donor in good health (CMV status not recorded). Some clones in this sample may be carry-over from other donors' samples. J is TRBJ1-2 and V is TRBV19, with 7 bases aligning to TRBD1. The CDR3 spells CASSIPPPGTATYGYTF. In DNA form, the CDR3 reads TGTGCCAGTAGTATCCCCCCACCCGGGACAGCGACCTATGGCTACACCTTC.